The clone carrying this TCR beta chain was found a few times. Its specificity is unknown. Time point of the sample: longitudinal time-point 3. V gave up 0 bases and J gave up 8 bases, with 17 bases separating them. Germline CDR1 and CDR2: SGHTS and YDEGEE. The CDR3 is 16 amino acids. The sample originates from a study of neurological immune-mediated disorders. General observations from the study: Private repertoires in all groups were suggested, as expanded clones shared no CDR3 amino acid sequences across subjects. Expansion of TCR clones was greatest in HTLV-1-associated myelopathy and smallest in multiple sclerosis, where it fell below that of healthy controls.

5'RACE with 10-nucleotide random UMIs produced the cDNA. Over 190 million TCR-beta sequences from 15-18 subjects came from every sequencing run. One entry per CDR3 protein, called by TCRdb with MiXCR from the 5' RACE reads. The sample lists over 90,000 distinct CDR3 sequences; 11% were seen once. The chain has TRBV5-8 and TRBJ1-4; D perhaps matches TRBD1 (6 bases). The sequence derives from a female donor with HTLV-1-associated myelopathy (HAM/TSP). Sequenced sample: PBMCs. The CDR3 protein is CASSLGGIDTGEKLFF. CDR3 coding DNA: TGTGCCAGCAGCTTGGGGGGTATCGACACAGGGGAAAAACTGTTTTTT.